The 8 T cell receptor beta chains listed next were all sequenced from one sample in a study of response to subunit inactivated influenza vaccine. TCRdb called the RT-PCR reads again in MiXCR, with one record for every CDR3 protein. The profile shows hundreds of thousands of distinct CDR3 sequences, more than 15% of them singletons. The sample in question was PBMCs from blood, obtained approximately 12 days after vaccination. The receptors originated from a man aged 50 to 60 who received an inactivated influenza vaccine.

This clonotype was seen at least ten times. CDR3 region: CASSGGDANYGYTF. CDR3 DNA sequence: TGTGCCAGCAGCGGTGGAGATGCAAACTATGGCTACACCTTC. The rearrangement links TRBV28 to TRBJ1-2, with D unclear. Between the trimmed V and J ends, which lost 6 bases and 2 bases, there was a span of 13 bases. Germline V gene data show CDR1 as MDHEN and CDR2 as SYDVKM. This CDR3 has 14 residues.

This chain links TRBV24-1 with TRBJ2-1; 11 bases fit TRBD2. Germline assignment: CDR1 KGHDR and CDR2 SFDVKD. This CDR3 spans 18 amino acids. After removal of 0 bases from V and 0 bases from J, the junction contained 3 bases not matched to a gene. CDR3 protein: CATSDLQTSGSSYNEQFF. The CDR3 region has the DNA TGTGCCACCAGTGATTTGCAAACTAGCGGGAGCTCCTACAATGAGCAGTTCTTC.

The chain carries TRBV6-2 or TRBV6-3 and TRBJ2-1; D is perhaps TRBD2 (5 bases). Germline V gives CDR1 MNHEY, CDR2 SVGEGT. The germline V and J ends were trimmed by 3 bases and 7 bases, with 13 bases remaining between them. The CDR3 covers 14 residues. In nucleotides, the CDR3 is TGTGCCAGCAGTTATTTAGGGAGACTGAATGAGCAGTTCTTC. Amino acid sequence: CASSYLGRLNEQFF.

The CDR3 region is CASSQSEGEQYF. The CDR3 nucleotides are TGTGCCAGCAGCCAGAGCGAGGGCGAGCAGTACTTC. The chain combines TRBV4-2 with TRBJ2-7, with D possibly matching TRBD2 (5 bases). The germline V gene has CDR1 LGHNA and CDR2 YNFKEQ. The V end lost 3 bases, the J end lost 6 bases, and 9 bases lay between the germline ends. CDR3 length equals 12 residues.

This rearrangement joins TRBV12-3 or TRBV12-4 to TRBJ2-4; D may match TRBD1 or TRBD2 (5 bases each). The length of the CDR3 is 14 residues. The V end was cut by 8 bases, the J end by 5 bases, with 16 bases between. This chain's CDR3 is CASATPGTENIQYF. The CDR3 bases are TGTGCCAGCGCAACACCCGGGACGGAAAACATTCAGTACTTC.

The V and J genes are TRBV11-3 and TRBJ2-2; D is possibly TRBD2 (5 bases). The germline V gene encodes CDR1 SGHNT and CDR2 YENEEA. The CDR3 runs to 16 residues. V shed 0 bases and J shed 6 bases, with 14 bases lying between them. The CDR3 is CASSLDLRRGAGELFF. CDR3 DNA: TGTGCCAGCAGCTTAGATCTGAGACGGGGAGCCGGGGAGCTGTTTTTT.

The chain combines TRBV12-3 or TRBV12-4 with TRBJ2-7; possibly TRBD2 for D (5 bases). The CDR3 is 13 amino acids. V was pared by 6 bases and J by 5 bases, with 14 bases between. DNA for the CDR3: TGTGCCAGCAGCCCTCTGGCGGGCCACGAGCAGTACTTC. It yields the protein CASSPLAGHEQYF.

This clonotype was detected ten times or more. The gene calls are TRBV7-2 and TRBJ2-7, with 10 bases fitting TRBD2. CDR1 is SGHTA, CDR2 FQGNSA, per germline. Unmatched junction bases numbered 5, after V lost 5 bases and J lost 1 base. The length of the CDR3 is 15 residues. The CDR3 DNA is TGTGCCAGCAGCCCCAGACTAGCGGGTTCCTACGAGCAGTACTTC. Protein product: CASSPRLAGSYEQYF.